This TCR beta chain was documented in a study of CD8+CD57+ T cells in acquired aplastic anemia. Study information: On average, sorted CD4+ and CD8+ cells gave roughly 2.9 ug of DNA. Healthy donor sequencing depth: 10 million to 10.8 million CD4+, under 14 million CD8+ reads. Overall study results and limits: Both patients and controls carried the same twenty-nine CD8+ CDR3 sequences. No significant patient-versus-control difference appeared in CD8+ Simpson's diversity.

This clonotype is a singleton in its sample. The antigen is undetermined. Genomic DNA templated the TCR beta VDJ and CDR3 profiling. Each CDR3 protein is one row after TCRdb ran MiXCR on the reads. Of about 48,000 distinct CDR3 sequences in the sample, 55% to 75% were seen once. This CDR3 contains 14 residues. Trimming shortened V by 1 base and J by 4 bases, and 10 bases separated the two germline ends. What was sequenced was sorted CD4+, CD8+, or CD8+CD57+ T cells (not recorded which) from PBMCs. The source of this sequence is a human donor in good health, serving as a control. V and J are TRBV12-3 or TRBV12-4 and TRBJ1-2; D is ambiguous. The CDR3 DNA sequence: TGTGCCAGCAGTTTAGGGGATGGAAGCTATGGCTACACCTTC. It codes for CASSLGDGSYGYTF.